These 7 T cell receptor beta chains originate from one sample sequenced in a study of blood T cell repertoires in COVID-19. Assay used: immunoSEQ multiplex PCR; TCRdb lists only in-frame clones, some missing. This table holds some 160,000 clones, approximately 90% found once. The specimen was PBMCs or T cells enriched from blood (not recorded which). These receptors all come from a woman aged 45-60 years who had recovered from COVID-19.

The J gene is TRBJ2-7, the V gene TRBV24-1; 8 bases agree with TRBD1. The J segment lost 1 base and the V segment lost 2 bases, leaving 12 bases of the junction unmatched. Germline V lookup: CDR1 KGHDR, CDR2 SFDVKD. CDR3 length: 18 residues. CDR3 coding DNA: TGTGCCACCAGTGATTCGACCACTAGACAGGGGAGTTCCTACGAGCAGTACTTC. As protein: CATSDSTTRQGSSYEQYF.

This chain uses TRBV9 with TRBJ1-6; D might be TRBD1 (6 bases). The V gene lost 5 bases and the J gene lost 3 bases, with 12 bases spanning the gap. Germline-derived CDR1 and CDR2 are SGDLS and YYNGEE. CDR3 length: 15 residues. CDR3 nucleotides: TGTGCCAGCAGTGGGGGGGCAGGCTATAATTCACCCCTCCACTTT. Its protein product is CASSGGAGYNSPLHF.

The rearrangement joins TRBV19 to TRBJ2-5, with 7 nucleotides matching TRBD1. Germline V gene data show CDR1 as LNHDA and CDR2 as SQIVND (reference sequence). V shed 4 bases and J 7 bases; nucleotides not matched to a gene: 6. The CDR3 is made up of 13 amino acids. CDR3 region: CASSTTGEGTQYF. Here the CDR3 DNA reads TGTGCCAGTAGTACAACAGGGGAAGGGACCCAGTACTTC. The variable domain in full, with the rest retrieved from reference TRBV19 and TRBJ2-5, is DGGITQSPKYLFRKEGQNVTLSCEQNLNHDAMYWYRQDPGQGLRLIYYSQIVNDFQKGDIAEGYSVSREKKESFPLTVTSAQKNPTAFYLCASSTTGEGTQYFGPGTRLLVL.

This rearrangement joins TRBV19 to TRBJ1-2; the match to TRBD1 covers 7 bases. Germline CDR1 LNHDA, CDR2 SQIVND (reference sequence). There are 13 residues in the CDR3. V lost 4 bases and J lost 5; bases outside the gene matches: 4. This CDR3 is CASSNRDSYGYTF. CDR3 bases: TGTGCCAGTAGTAACCGGGACAGTTATGGCTACACCTTC.

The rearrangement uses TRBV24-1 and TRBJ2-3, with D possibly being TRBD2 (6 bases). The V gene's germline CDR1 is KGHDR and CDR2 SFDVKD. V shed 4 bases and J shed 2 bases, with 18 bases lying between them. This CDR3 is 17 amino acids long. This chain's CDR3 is CATSDRTEEGYTDTQYF. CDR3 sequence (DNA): TGTGCCACCAGTGACCGAACCGAGGAGGGATACACAGATACGCAGTATTTT.

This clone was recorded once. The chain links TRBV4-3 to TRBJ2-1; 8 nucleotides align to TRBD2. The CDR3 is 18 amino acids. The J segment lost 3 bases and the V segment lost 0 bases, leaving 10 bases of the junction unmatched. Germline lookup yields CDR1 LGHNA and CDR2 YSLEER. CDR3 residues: CASSQDLPQRGIYNEQFF. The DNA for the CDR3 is TGCGCCAGCAGCCAAGATCTCCCCCAGCGGGGGATCTACAATGAGCAGTTCTTC.

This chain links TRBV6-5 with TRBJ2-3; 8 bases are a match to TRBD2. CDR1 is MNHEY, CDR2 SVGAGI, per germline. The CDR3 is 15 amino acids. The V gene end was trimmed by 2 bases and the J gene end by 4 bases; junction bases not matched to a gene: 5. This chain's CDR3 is CASSYTGGAPDTQYF. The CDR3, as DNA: TGTGCCAGCAGTTACACGGGGGGGGCCCCAGATACGCAGTATTTT.